The present TCR beta chain was sequenced within a study of blood T cell repertoires in COVID-19 (dated by TCRdb to the early 2020s). With respect to the entire study: Samples covering the acute and convalescent phases of COVID-19 were provided by collaborators in the United States, Italy and Spain. The material from the prospective study consisted of cDNA or gDNA derived from T cells, B-cell-depleted T cells, or PBMCs. Deeply sampled blood TCRbeta repertoires from subjects exposed to, actively infected with, or recovered from COVID-19 were included in the dataset. The repertoires were released in a freely available public database meant as a resource for research on the immune response to SARS-CoV-2. Samples came from the ongoing ImmuneRACE study (first 160 participants) plus 1,254 subjects from 6 global collaborators. Sample metadata almost always included a de-identified subject ID, COVID-19 status, age in years and sex. Where available, HLA class I and class II types were taken from metadata supplied by the sample provider and were not determined by assay-based typing. Study-wide findings and limitations: Clinical and demographic metadata were provided uncurated, with the amount varying by source and participant.

As for this clone: Its antigen specificity is not known. No per-base quality is available; no much larger clone lies one base away.

Collaborating institutions collected whole blood in K2EDTA tubes following their own protocols. For TCRbeta analysis, collaborators shipped samples as frozen whole blood, isolated PBMCs, or DNA extracted from either of those sample types. The immunoSEQ Assay, a bias-controlled multiplex PCR, was used to amplify TCRbeta CDR3 regions from genomic DNA. On the authors' methods: Nucleated cell counts per sample were estimated from amplification of reference gene primers within the assay. To quantify the absolute abundance of each unique TCRbeta CDR3 rearrangement, sequence reads were collapsed and filtered. Productive Simpson clonality was computed per sample as the square root of Simpson's diversity index over productive rearrangements. Held by TCRdb, this immuneACCESS table contains in-frame sequences only and omits some clones. Under half of the omission traces to an unresolved V gene where checked; the cause of the rest is unknown. V, J and clone size are those of that table, while D and trimming were read from the DNA. The sample includes about 280,000 clones, with 85% observed a single time. The leading ten clones occupy less than 15% of the sample.

The sequence was collected from a human donor in a cohort sampled during active COVID-19. Sequenced: peripheral blood.

The sequenced DNA: TGTGCCAGCAGCCCCCTCGGAGGGAATCAGCCCCAGCATTTT. Its protein product is CASSPLGGNQPQHF. The rearrangement joined TRBV7-2 to TRBJ1-5; no confident D gene assignment can be made. Cut back by 5 bases and 4 bases, the V and J ends lie 12 bases apart. Via the germline V gene, CDR1 is SGHTA and CDR2 FQGNSA. Including cysteine and phenylalanine, the CDR3 has 14 amino acids. The only DNA kept is the CDR3, 42 bases in frame from the first base. Extended through the reference TRBV7-2 and TRBJ1-5 proteins, this CDR3 yields the full variable domain: GAGVSQSPSNKVTEKGKDVELRCDPISGHTALYWYRQSLGQGLEFLIYFQGNSAPDKSGLPSDRFSAERTGGSVSTLTIQRTQQEDSAVYLCASSPLGGNQPQHFGDGTRLSIL.